Following are 15 T cell receptor beta chains from one sample sequenced in a study of cytomegalovirus exposure and HLA in healthy donors. PCR used 60 Vbeta primers and 13 Jbeta primers. The repertoire was sequenced with immunoSEQ multiplex PCR; TCRdb's copy has only in-frame clones and lacks some. The top ten hold about 2.2% of the sample, which has about 140,000 clones, about 82% seen once. Source material: PBMCs. The origin of the receptors is a man aged 25-40 years in good health and CMV-seronegative.

The chain links TRBV6-1 to TRBJ1-2; D perhaps matches TRBD1 (6 bases). The length of the CDR3 is 14 residues. Germline-derived CDR1 and CDR2 are MNHNS and SASEGT. V was pared by 3 bases and J by 8 bases, with 16 bases between. CDR3 in DNA: TGTGCCAGCAGTGAGGGCCAGGGGACACGGGGCTACACCTTC. Residues: CASSEGQGTRGYTF.

This rearrangement joins TRBV27 to TRBJ2-1, with D unresolved. The ends were cut back, 2 bases at V and 4 bases at J, with 6 bases in the middle. Germline lookup yields CDR1 MNHEY and CDR2 SMNVEV (reference sequence). This CDR3 has 13 amino acids. The CDR3 reads CASSLRRYNEQFF. DNA for the CDR3: TGTGCCAGCAGTTTAAGGAGATACAATGAGCAGTTCTTC.

J is TRBJ1-1 and V is TRBV6-1, with 9 bases lining up with TRBD1. Germline assignment: CDR1 MNHNS and CDR2 SASEGT. The CDR3 is made up of 13 amino acids. V lost 6 bases and J lost 11; bases outside the gene matches: 10. This chain's CDR3 is CASRQQGAGEAFF. The DNA for the CDR3 is TGTGCCAGCAGGCAACAGGGGGCCGGGGAGGCTTTCTTT.

The rearrangement uses TRBV27 and TRBJ2-3, with TRBD2 identical over 10 bases. The length of the CDR3 is 17 residues. Looked up from germline, CDR1 is MNHEY and CDR2 is SMNVEV (reference sequence). V lost 3 bases, J lost 0 bases, and 6 bases stayed unmatched. DNA for the CDR3: TGTGCCAGCAGTTTCACTAGCGGGGCGACTAGCACAGATACGCAGTATTTT. It yields the protein CASSFTSGATSTDTQYF.

This clone was recorded only once. The genes are TRBV5-1 and TRBJ2-5; D remains unclear. The CDR3 consists of 13 residues. The V gene's germline CDR1 is SGHRS and CDR2 YFSETQ. Between the trimmed V and J ends, which lost 4 bases and 0 bases, there was a span of 7 bases. The CDR3 region has the DNA TGCGCCAGCAGCGACGACAACCAAGAGACCCAGTACTTC. Its translation: CASSDDNQETQYF.

The genes are TRBV7-9 and TRBJ2-1; tentatively, D is TRBD2 (5 bases). This CDR3 comprises 17 residues. The germline V gene encodes CDR1 SEHNR and CDR2 FQNEAQ (reference sequence). V was pared by 5 bases and J by 2 bases, with 19 bases between. The chain's CDR3 is CASSTTSGSMAYNEQFF. DNA of the CDR3: TGTGCCAGCAGCACGACTTCTGGGAGTATGGCCTACAATGAGCAGTTCTTC.

V is TRBV19 and J is TRBJ1-5; possible D gene TRBD1, 6 bases. This CDR3 contains 19 residues. Germline values: CDR1 LNHDA, CDR2 SQIVND (reference sequence). The V end lost 5 bases, the J end lost 4 bases, and 27 bases lay between the germline ends. CDR3: CASSPGGGRLTRWNQPQHF. In DNA, the CDR3 is TGTGCCAGTAGTCCTGGGGGCGGCAGATTAACCCGCTGGAATCAGCCCCAGCATTTT.

This clone appeared once. The chain joins TRBV5-5 to TRBJ1-5; no clear D gene. This CDR3 spans 15 amino acids. V dropped 2 bases and J dropped 4 bases, with 13 bases sitting between them. Germline assignment: CDR1 SGHKS and CDR2 YYEKEE (reference sequence). For the CDR3, the DNA is TGTGCCAGCAGCTTTGAAAGTACAGTAAATCAGCCCCAGCATTTT. This gives the protein CASSFESTVNQPQHF.

This clone has only one observation. The chain's CDR3 is CASSLDLGGWETQYF. The CDR3 coding sequence is TGCGCCAGCAGCTTGGATTTAGGGGGCTGGGAGACCCAGTACTTC. The V and J genes are TRBV5-1 and TRBJ2-5; 7 nucleotides agree with TRBD1. Germline CDR1 reads SGHRS; CDR2 reads YFSETQ. V was clipped by 0 bases and J by 5 bases; unmatched bases: 7. This CDR3 has 15 residues.

This clone was counted between two and nine times. The chain couples TRBV7-9 to TRBJ1-1; the match to TRBD1 covers 7 bases. CDR1 is SEHNR and CDR2 is FQNEAQ in the germline V gene (reference sequence). The CDR3 extends over 15 amino acids. V trimming: 8 bases; J trimming: 0 bases; junction bases outside the gene matches: 9. In nucleotides, the CDR3 is TGTGCCAGCGGGAATATACAGGGGATGAACACTGAAGCTTTCTTT. Translated, it gives CASGNIQGMNTEAFF.

V is TRBV28 and J is TRBJ1-5; TRBD1 aligns across 8 bases. The junction had 0 bases not matched to a gene; V was cut back by 4 bases and J by 1 base. Germline lookup yields CDR1 MDHEN and CDR2 SYDVKM. This CDR3 has 14 residues. The CDR3 DNA is TGTGCCAGCAGTTACAGGGGGAGCAATCAGCCCCAGCATTTT. As protein: CASSYRGSNQPQHF.

V is TRBV19 and J is TRBJ2-6; unclear D gene. Between the trimmed V and J ends, which lost 10 bases and 0 bases, there was a span of 13 bases. Germline V gene lookup returns CDR1 LNHDA and CDR2 SQIVND (reference sequence). The CDR3 extends over 15 amino acids. The CDR3 loop reads CATEVSTSGANVLTF. In DNA, the CDR3 is TGTGCCACCGAGGTCTCGACCTCTGGGGCCAACGTCCTGACTTTC.

This chain joins TRBV7-2 and TRBJ2-7; TRBD1 matches 8 bases. Germline V gene lookup returns CDR1 SGHTA and CDR2 FQGNSA. With 5 bases clipped from V and 0 bases from J, the junction kept 6 bases outside the gene matches. The CDR3 covers 15 residues. The CDR3 region is CASSPRTGSSYEQYF. The CDR3 nucleotides are TGTGCCAGCAGCCCAAGGACAGGGAGCTCCTACGAGCAGTACTTC.

The chain carries TRBV6-6 and TRBJ1-3; 7 bases map to TRBD1. J was trimmed by 2 bases and V by 6 bases; bases with no gene match: 10. The CDR3 length is 16 residues. Germline V gene lookup returns CDR1 MNHNY and CDR2 SVGAGI (reference sequence). CDR3: CASSLRQGKAGNTIYF. For the CDR3, the DNA is TGTGCCAGCAGCCTAAGACAGGGAAAAGCTGGAAACACCATATATTTT.

This chain uses TRBV19 with TRBJ2-1; a possible D gene is TRBD2 (5 bases). The CDR3 consists of 13 residues. The V gene's germline CDR1 is LNHDA and CDR2 SQIVND (reference sequence). V lost 1 base, J lost 9 bases, and 10 bases lay in between. CDR3 loop: CASSIALGSEQFF. The CDR3 DNA reads TGTGCCAGTAGTATAGCCTTGGGGAGTGAGCAGTTCTTC.